The entry below gives a single TCR beta chain sequence along with its context. The CDR3 has 13 residues. V lost 3 bases and J 7 bases, leaving 12 bases between the germline ends. Germline assignment: CDR1 MDHEN and CDR2 SYDVKM. This sample was included in a study of blood T cell repertoires in COVID-19. TCRdb's table, derived via immunoSEQ multiplex PCR, lists solely in-frame clones and lacks some. Here the sample spans approximately 170,000 clones, approximately 85% being singletons. The TCR comes from a woman between 18 and 29 years old who had recovered from COVID-19. The specimen sequenced was PBMCs or T cells enriched from blood (not recorded which). The rearrangement joins TRBV28 to TRBJ1-1; D gene unclear. In nucleotides, the CDR3 is TGTGCCAGCAGTTTCCCGACACGCCATGAAGCTTTCTTT. Translating gives CASSFPTRHEAFF. Complete variable domain (other parts from reference TRBV28 and TRBJ1-1): DVKVTQSSRYLVKRTGEKVFLECVQDMDHENMFWYRQDPGLGLRLIYFSYDVKMKEKGDIPEGYSVSREKKERFSLILESASTNQTSMYLCASSFPTRHEAFFGQGTRLTVV.